This TCR beta chain originates from a study of metastatic and nonmetastatic thyroid tumors. In the study overall: It was across blood and tumor or nodule tissue from malignant and benign thyroid patients that repertoires were compared.

CDR1 MDHEN and CDR2 SYDVKM come from the germline V gene. This CDR3 is 15 amino acids long. General observations from the study: Benign nodules reportedly had significantly lower TCR beta diversity than malignant thyroid tumors in blood and tumor.

This clone occurred a few times. Its antigen is unidentified. This may arise from a read error, as a much more abundant clone is one base away. Using MiXCR, TCRdb reanalyzed the PCR reads. In the table there are roughly 75,000 clones, around 13% of which are singletons. Each patient went into thyroid surgery without having received any treatment. The sample consisted of tumor tissue. This TCR was recovered from a female donor with papillary thyroid cancer or a benign thyroid nodule (not recorded which). Some clones in this sample may be carry-over from other donors' samples. The chain has TRBV28 and TRBJ1-5; TRBD1 agrees at 7 bases. Here the CDR3 reads CASSLRQGGNHPQHF. Here the CDR3 DNA reads TGTGCCAGCAGTCTCCGACAGGGTGGCAATCATCCCCAGCATTTT.